These 3 T cell receptor beta chains were all obtained from the same sample, sequenced in a study of blood T cell repertoires in COVID-19 (TCRdb year 2020). The library was produced with the immunoSEQ multiplex PCR assay. In its TCRdb copy, this immuneACCESS table keeps in-frame sequences only and misses some clones. Where compared with another copy, unresolved V genes explain less than half of these, and the others have no known cause. For this sample the table gives approximately 220,000 clones, of which 70% to 90% were detected only once. Approximately 7.4% of the sample belongs to the ten largest clones. Sequenced sample: PBMCs or T cells enriched from blood (not recorded which). These TCRs come from a woman aged 35 to 49 with acute COVID-19.

V usage is TRBV11-2 and J usage is TRBJ2-3; D is perhaps TRBD2 (5 bases). Trimming took off 1 base at V and 1 base at J, with 12 bases between the two ends. Germline V gene data show CDR1 as SGHAT and CDR2 as FQNNGV. The CDR3 totals 16 residues. Here the CDR3 DNA reads TGTGCCAGCAGCTTAGGAGGGTCCCGCCGCACAGATACGCAGTATTTT. Translated: CASSLGGSRRTDTQYF.

This chain uses TRBV6-5 with TRBJ1-2, with 10 bases that match TRBD1. This CDR3 comprises 14 residues. V was pared by 4 bases and J by 5 bases, with 4 bases of the junction left unmatched. Germline CDR1 is MNHEY and CDR2 is SVGAGI. The CDR3 region has the DNA TGTGCCAGCAGTTCCGGGACAGGGGATTATGGCTACACCTTC. Its protein product is CASSSGTGDYGYTF.

The chain recombines TRBV5-1 with TRBJ1-4; 8 positions match TRBD1. V was pared by 3 bases and J by 8 bases, with 9 bases of the junction left unmatched. The CDR3 has 15 amino acids. The germline V gene has CDR1 SGHRS and CDR2 YFSETQ. CDR3: CASSSEGQAWEKLFF. CDR3 coding DNA: TGCGCCAGCAGCTCGGAGGGACAGGCTTGGGAAAAACTGTTTTTT.